The TCR beta chain described here comes from a study of T cell changes during pregnancy in multiple sclerosis. This table comes from immunoSEQ multiplex PCR, and its TCRdb copy is limited to in-frame clones, with some not included. The sample lists roughly 65,000 clones, around 91% seen once, with roughly 1.4% in the top ten. The germline CDR1 and CDR2 sequences are KGHSH and LQKENI. After removal of 3 bases from V and 2 bases from J, the junction contained 1 base not matched to a gene. The CDR3 extends over 14 amino acids. The starting material was peripheral blood, obtained in the third trimester of pregnancy. The TCR originated in a female donor in good health, enrolled as a control in a pregnancy study. The V gene is TRBV18, the J gene TRBJ1-3, with TRBD1 matching over 7 bases. CDR3 in DNA: TGTGCCAGCTCACCCGGGACAGCTGGAAACACCATATATTTT. Its protein product is CASSPGTAGNTIYF.